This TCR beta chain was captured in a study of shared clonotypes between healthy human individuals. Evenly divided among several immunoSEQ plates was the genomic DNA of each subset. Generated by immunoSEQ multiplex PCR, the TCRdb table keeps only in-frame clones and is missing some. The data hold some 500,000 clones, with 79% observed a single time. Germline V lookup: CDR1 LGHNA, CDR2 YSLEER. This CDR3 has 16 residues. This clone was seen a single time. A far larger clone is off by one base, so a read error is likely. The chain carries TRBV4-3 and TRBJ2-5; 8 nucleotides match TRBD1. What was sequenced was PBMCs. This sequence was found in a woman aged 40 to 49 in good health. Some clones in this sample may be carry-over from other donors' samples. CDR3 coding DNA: TGCGCCATCAGCCAAGAAGCCGGGACAGGCGGTGAGACCCAGTACTTC. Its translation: CAISQEAGTGGETQYF.